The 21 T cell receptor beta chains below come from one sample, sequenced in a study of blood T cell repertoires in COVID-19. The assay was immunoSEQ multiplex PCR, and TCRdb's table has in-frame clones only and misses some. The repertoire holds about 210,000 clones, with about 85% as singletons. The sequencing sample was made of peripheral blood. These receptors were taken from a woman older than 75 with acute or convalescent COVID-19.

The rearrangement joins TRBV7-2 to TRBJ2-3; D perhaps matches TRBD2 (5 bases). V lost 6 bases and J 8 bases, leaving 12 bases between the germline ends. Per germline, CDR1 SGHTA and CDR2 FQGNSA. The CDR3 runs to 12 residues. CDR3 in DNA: TGTGCCAGCAGTTCTAGGGCGGGTACGCAGTATTTT. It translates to CASSSRAGTQYF. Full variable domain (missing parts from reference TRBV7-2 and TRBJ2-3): GAGVSQSPSNKVTEKGKDVELRCDPISGHTALYWYRQSLGQGLEFLIYFQGNSAPDKSGLPSDRFSAERTGGSVSTLTIQRTQQEDSAVYLCASSSRAGTQYFGPGTRLTVL.

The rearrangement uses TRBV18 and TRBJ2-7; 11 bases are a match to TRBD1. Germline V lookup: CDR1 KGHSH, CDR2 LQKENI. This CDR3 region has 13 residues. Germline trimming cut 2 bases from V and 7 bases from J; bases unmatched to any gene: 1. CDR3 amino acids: CASSPWDRGEQYF. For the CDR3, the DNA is TGTGCCAGCTCACCATGGGACAGGGGGGAGCAGTACTTC.

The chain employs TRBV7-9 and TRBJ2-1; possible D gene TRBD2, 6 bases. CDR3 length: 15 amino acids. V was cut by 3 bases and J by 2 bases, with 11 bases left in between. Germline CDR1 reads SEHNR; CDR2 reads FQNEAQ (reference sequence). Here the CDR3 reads CASSFGTQAYNEQFF. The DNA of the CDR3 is TGTGCCAGCAGCTTCGGGACTCAGGCCTACAATGAGCAGTTCTTC.

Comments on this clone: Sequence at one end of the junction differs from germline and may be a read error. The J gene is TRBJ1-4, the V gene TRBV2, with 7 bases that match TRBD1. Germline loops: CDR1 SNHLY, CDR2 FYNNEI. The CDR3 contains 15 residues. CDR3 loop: CASSGQGLRNEKLFF. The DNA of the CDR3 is TGTGCCAGCAGTGGACAGGGTTTGCGAAATGAGAAACTGTTTTTT. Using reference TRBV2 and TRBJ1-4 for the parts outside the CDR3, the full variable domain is EPEVTQTPSHQVTQMGQEVILRCVPISNHLYFYWYRQILGQKVEFLVSFYNNEISEKSEIFDDQFSVERPDGSNFTLKIRSTKLEDSAMYFCASSGQGLRNEKLFFGSGTQLSVL.

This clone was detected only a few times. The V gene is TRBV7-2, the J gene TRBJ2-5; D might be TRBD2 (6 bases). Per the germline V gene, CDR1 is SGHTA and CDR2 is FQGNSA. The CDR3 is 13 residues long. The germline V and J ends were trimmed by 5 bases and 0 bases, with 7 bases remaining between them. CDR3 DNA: TGTGCCAGCAGCCGGGGGTACCAAGAGACCCAGTACTTC. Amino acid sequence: CASSRGYQETQYF.

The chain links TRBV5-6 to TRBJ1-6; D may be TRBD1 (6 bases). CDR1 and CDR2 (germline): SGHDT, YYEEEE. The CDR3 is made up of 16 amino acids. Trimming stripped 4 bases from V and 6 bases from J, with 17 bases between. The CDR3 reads CASSLRTGQLNSPLHF. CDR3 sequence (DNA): TGTGCCAGCAGCCTACGAACGGGACAACTTAATTCACCCCTCCACTTT.

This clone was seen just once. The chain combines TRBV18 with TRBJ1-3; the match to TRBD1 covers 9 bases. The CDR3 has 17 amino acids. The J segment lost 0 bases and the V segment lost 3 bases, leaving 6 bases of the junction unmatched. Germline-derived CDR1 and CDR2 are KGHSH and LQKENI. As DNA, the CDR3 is TGTGCCAGCTCACCGTCGGACAGGGGATTCTCTGGAAACACCATATATTTT. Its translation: CASSPSDRGFSGNTIYF.

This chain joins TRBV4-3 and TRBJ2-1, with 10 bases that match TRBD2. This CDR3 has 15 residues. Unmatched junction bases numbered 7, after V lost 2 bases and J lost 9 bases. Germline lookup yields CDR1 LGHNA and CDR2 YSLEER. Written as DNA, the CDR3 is TGCGCCAGCAGCCAACCGACTAGCGGGCGCGGTGAGCAGTTCTTC. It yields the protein CASSQPTSGRGEQFF.

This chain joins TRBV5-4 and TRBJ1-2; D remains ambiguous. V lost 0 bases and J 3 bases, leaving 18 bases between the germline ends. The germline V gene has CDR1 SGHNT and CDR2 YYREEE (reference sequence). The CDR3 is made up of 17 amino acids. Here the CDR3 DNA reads TGTGCCAGCAGCTTGGCCGGACTGGGGTTGGACTACTATGGCTACACCTTC. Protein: CASSLAGLGLDYYGYTF.

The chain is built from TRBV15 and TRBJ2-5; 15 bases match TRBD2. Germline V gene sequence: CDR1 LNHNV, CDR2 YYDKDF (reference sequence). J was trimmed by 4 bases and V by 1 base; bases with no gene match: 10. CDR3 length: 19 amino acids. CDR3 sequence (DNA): TGTGCCACCAGCAGAGTAAGGACTAGCGGGAGGGCCAATGCAGAGACCCAGTACTTC. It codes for CATSRVRTSGRANAETQYF.

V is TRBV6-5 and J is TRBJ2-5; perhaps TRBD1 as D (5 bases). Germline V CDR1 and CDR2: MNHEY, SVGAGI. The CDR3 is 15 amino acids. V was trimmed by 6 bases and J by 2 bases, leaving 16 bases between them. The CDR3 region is CASSLTPTAQETQYF. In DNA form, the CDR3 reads TGTGCCAGCAGCCTCACACCGACAGCGCAAGAGACCCAGTACTTC.

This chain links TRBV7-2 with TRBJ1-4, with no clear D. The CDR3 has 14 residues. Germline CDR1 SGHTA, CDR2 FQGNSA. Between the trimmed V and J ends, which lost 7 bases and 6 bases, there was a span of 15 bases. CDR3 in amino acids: CASMRDWRDEKLFF. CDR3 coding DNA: TGTGCCAGCATGAGGGATTGGCGGGATGAAAAACTGTTTTTT.

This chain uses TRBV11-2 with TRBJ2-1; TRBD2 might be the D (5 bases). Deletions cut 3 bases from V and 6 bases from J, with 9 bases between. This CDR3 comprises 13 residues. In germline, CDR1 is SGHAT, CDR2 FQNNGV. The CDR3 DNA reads TGTGCCAGCAGCTTTGGACTCCTCAATGAGCAGTTCTTC. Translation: CASSFGLLNEQFF.

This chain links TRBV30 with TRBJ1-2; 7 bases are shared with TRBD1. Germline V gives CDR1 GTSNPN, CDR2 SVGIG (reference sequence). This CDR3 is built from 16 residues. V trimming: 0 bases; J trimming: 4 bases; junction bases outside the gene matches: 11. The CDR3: CAWSVPHYDRAYGYTF. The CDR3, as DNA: TGTGCCTGGAGTGTACCCCACTACGACAGGGCCTATGGCTACACCTTC.

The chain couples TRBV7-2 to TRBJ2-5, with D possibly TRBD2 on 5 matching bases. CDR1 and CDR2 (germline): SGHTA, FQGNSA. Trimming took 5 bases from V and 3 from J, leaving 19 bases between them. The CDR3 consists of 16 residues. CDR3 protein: CASSPAPRWGEETQYF. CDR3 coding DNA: TGTGCCAGCAGCCCAGCCCCCCGGTGGGGAGAAGAGACCCAGTACTTC. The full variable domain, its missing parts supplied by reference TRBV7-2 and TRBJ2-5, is GAGVSQSPSNKVTEKGKDVELRCDPISGHTALYWYRQSLGQGLEFLIYFQGNSAPDKSGLPSDRFSAERTGGSVSTLTIQRTQQEDSAVYLCASSPAPRWGEETQYFGPGTRLLVL.

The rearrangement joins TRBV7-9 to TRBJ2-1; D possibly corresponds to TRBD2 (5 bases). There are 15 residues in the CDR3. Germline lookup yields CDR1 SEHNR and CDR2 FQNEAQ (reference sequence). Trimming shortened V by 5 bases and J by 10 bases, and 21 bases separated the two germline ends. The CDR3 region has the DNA TGTGCCAGCAGCGACCCGGGAATTCCTACGTGGGAGCAGTTCTTC. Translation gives CASSDPGIPTWEQFF.

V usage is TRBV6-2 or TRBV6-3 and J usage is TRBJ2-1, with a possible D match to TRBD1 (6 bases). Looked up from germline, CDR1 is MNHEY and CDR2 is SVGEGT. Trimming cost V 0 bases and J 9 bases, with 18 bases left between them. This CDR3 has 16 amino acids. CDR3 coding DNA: TGTGCCAGCAGTTACTCCCAGGGGCATGAGGCAGGTGAGCAGTTCTTC. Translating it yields CASSYSQGHEAGEQFF.

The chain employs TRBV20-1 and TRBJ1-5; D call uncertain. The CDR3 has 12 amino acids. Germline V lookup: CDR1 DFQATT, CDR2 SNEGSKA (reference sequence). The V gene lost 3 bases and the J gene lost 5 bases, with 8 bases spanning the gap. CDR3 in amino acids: CSASTGDQPQHF. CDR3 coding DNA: TGCAGTGCTAGTACCGGGGATCAGCCCCAGCATTTT.

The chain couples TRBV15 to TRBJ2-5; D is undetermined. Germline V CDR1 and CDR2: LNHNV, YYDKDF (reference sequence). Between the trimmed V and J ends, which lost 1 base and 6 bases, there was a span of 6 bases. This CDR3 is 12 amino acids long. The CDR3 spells CATSRGWQTQYF. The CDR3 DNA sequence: TGTGCCACCAGCAGAGGGTGGCAGACCCAGTACTTC. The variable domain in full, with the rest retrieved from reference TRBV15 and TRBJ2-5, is DAMVIQNPRYQVTQFGKPVTLSCSQTLNHNVMYWYQQKSSQAPKLLFHYYDKDFNNEADTPDNFQSRRPNTSFCFLDIRSPGLGDTAMYLCATSRGWQTQYFGPGTRLLVL.

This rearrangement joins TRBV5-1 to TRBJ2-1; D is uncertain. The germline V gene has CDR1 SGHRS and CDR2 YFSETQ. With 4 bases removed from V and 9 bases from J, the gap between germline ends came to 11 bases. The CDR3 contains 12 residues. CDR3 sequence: CASSPPGGEQFF. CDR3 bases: TGCGCCAGCAGCCCCCCAGGTGGTGAGCAGTTCTTC.

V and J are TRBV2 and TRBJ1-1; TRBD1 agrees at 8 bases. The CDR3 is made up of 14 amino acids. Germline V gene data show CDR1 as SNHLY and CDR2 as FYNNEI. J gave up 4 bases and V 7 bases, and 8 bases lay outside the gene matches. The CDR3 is CASTQGGLGTEAFF. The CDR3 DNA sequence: TGTGCCAGCACACAGGGGGGCCTCGGCACTGAAGCTTTCTTT.